This TCR beta chain came from a study of blood T cells in healthy people across ages. Alongside a J-beta primer mix, a sample-barcoded 5' primer served in a second PCR lasting about 7 to 11 cycles. TCRdb re-called the 5' RACE reads with MiXCR, one entry per CDR3 protein. The profile shows about 1.8 million distinct CDR3 sequences, just under 50% of them singletons. Germline CDR1 SQVTM, CDR2 ANQGSEA. This CDR3 is 15 amino acids long. V lost 3 bases to trimming and J lost 1 base; unmatched junction nucleotides: 4. Sequencing was done on a sample of blood. The V gene is TRBV29-1, the J gene TRBJ2-1; TRBD2 matches at 9 bases. This receptor was obtained from a middle-aged woman in good health. CDR3 protein: CSVEISGGSYNEQFF. Here the CDR3 DNA reads TGCAGCGTTGAGATTAGCGGGGGATCCTACAATGAGCAGTTCTTC.